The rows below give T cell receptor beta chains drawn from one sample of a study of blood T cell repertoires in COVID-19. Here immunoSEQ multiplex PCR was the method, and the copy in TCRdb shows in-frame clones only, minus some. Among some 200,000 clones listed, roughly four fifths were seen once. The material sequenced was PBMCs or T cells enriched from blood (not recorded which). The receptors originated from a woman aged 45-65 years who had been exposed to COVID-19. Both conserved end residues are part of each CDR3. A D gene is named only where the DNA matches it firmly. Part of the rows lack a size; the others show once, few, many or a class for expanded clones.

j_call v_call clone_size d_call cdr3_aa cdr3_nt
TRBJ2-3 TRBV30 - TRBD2 CAWGTSGGAFGTDTQYF TGTGCCTGGGGTACTAGCGGGGGGGCGTTTGGCACAGATACGCAGTATTTT
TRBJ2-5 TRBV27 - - CASSHRETQYF TGTGCCAGCAGCCACAGGGAGACCCAGTACTTC
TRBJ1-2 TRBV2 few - CASSAQNYGYTF TGTGCCAGCAGTGCCCAGAACTATGGCTACACCTTC
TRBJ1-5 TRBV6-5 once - CASSYSQAGDNQPQHF TGTGCCAGCAGTTACTCCCAAGCAGGGGACAATCAGCCCCAGCATTTT
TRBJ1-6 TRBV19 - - CASAGTGSYNSPLHF TGTGCCAGCGCCGGGACTGGGTCCTATAATTCACCCCTCCACTTT
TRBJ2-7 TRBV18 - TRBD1 CASSLQDRDYEQYF TGTGCCAGCTCACTACAGGACAGGGACTACGAGCAGTACTTC
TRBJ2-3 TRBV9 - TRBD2 CASSVLAGAADTQYF TGTGCCAGCAGCGTTCTAGCGGGTGCTGCAGATACGCAGTATTTT
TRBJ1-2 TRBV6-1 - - CASSESGGYGYTF TGTGCCAGCAGTGAATCGGGAGGGTACGGCTACACCTTC
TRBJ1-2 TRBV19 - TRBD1 CASRRDRGYTF TGTGCCAGTAGAAGGGACAGGGGCTACACCTTC
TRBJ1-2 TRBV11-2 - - CASSSTGLIYGYTF TGTGCCAGCAGCTCAACGGGACTTATTTATGGCTACACCTTC
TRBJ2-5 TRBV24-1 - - CATSDSTEYQETQYF TGTGCCACCAGTGACTCAACAGAGTACCAAGAGACCCAGTACTTC
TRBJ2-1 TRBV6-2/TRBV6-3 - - CASSYGTLGEQFF TGTGCCAGCAGCTATGGGACTCTCGGGGAGCAGTTCTTC
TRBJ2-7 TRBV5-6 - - CASSSNGETRRSYEQYF TGTGCCAGCAGCTCCAACGGTGAAACTAGGCGGTCCTACGAGCAGTACTTC
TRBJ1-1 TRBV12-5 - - CASLGLTNTEAFF TGTGCTAGCCTAGGACTTACGAACACTGAAGCTTTCTTT
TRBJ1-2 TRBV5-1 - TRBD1 CASSFDRGLYYGYTF TGCGCCAGCAGCTTCGACAGGGGGCTATACTATGGCTACACCTTC
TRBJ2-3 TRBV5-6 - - CASSYYKLHTDTQYF TGTGCCAGCAGCTACTATAAACTTCACACAGATACGCAGTATTTT
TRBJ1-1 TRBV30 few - CAWKEALRAEAFF TGTGCCTGGAAGGAGGCGCTGAGGGCTGAAGCTTTCTTT
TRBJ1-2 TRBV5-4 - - CASSRSRTDTEGYTF TGTGCCAGCTCCAGGTCTCGGACAGACACGGAAGGCTACACCTTC
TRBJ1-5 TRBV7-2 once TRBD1 CASSFTPRDRINQPQHF TGTGCCAGCAGCTTTACACCCCGGGACAGAATCAATCAGCCCCAGCATTTT
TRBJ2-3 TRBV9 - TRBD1 CASSVGTGRDTQYF TGTGCCAGCAGCGTGGGGACAGGCAGGGATACGCAGTATTTT